These T cell receptor beta chains were read from a single sample in a study of chemoradiotherapy in HPV16-positive cancers. This table comes from immunoSEQ multiplex PCR, and its TCRdb copy is limited to in-frame clones, with some not included. The table records over 15,000 clones, 60% to 80% of them present only once. The biological material was taken from a patient who underwent chemoradiotherapy. Every receptor here comes from a human donor with HPV-associated anogenital cancer. The CDR3 runs from the conserved cysteine through the conserved F or W. The D gene is left open where the match is weak. Size is omitted from some rows. Given values are once, few, many or a class for expanded clones.

>NA|TRBJ2-3|TRBV5-1|TRBD2
CASSGHELAGGRDTQYF
TGCGCCAGCAGCGGTCACGAGCTAGCGGGGGGGCGGGATACGCAGTATTTT
>NA|TRBJ2-1|TRBV7-3|TRBD2
CASSPGLAFYNEQFF
TGTGCCAGCAGCCCGGGACTAGCGTTCTACAATGAGCAGTTCTTC
>NA|TRBJ1-4|TRBV5-5|NA
CASSRAEQVNEKLFF
TGTGCCAGCAGCCGCGCAGAACAAGTTAATGAAAAACTGTTTTTT
>NA|TRBJ2-7|TRBV4-3|NA
CASSQDQGAEQYF
TGCGCCAGCAGCCAAGATCAGGGTGCGGAGCAGTACTTC
>NA|TRBJ1-3|TRBV6-5|NA
CASSYHSSGTGNTIYF
TGTGCCAGCAGTTACCACTCATCAGGGACTGGAAACACCATATATTTT
>once|TRBJ1-3|TRBV2|NA
CASLFQPGGTIYF
TGTGCCAGTCTCTTCCAACCGGGAGGCACCATATATTTT
>NA|TRBJ1-1|TRBV9|NA
CASSVAGGRGTEAFF
TGTGCCAGCAGCGTAGCTGGAGGGAGAGGCACTGAAGCTTTCTTT
>few|TRBJ1-3|TRBV18|NA
CASSPPGNGNTIYF
TGTGCCAGCTCACCACCGGGGAACGGAAACACCATATATTTT
>NA|TRBJ2-7|TRBV4-2|NA
CASSQDRSRVDEQYF
TGTGCCAGCAGCCAAGATCGGAGCAGGGTCGACGAGCAGTACTTC
>NA|TRBJ2-7|TRBV9|NA
CASSVVASTYEQYF
TGTGCCAGCAGCGTAGTGGCCAGTACCTACGAGCAGTACTTC
>NA|TRBJ1-1|TRBV28|NA
CASSKRWGTEAFF
TGTGCCAGCAGCAAGAGATGGGGGACTGAAGCTTTCTTT
>NA|TRBJ2-3|TRBV5-1|TRBD1
CASSLGDRALGTQYF
TGCGCCAGCAGCTTGGGGGACAGGGCTTTAGGTACGCAGTATTTT
>NA|TRBJ1-5|TRBV16|NA
CASSLFGGGQPQHF
TGTGCCAGCAGCCTTTTTGGGGGGGGGCAGCCCCAGCATTTT
>once|TRBJ1-4|TRBV10-2|TRBD1
CASSVSGYQGDEKLFF
TGCGCCAGCAGTGTATCAGGTTATCAGGGGGATGAAAAACTGTTTTTT
>NA|TRBJ1-1|TRBV11-2|NA
CASSTMNTEAFF
TGTGCCAGCAGCACTATGAACACTGAAGCTTTCTTT
>few|TRBJ1-5|TRBV30|NA
CAWNGGPNQPQHF
TGTGCCTGGAACGGGGGACCCAATCAGCCCCAGCATTTT
>few|TRBJ1-6|TRBV4-3|NA
CASSQVRYNSPLHF
TGCGCCAGCAGCCAAGTTAGGTATAATTCACCCCTCCACTTT
>NA|TRBJ1-5|TRBV27|NA
CASSPGLFSGASTGPQHF
TGTGCCAGCAGTCCGGGACTTTTTAGCGGAGCCTCTACGGGGCCCCAGCATTTT
>few|TRBJ2-1|TRBV4-3|TRBD2
CASSQVRTSGAEQFF
TGCGCCAGCAGCCAAGTCAGGACTAGCGGGGCGGAGCAGTTCTTC
>NA|TRBJ1-5|TRBV4-2|NA
CASSQDWGHDQPQHF
TGTGCCAGCAGCCAAGATTGGGGCCACGATCAGCCCCAGCATTTT
>NA|TRBJ1-1|TRBV19|NA
CASSMIQQGGGTEAFF
TGTGCCAGTAGTATGATTCAACAGGGTGGTGGCACTGAAGCTTTCTTT
>NA|TRBJ1-6|TRBV5-8|NA
CASSLGTAVSPLHF
TGTGCCAGCAGCTTGGGGACAGCAGTCTCACCCCTCCACTTT
>NA|TRBJ2-1|TRBV7-9|TRBD2
CASSSSGAFYNEQFF
TGTGCCAGCAGCTCTAGCGGGGCCTTCTACAATGAGCAGTTCTTC
>NA|TRBJ2-5|TRBV11-1|NA
CASSPGRAQYF
TGTGCCAGCAGCCCTGGCAGGGCACAGTACTTC
>NA|TRBJ2-7|TRBV13|NA
CASSPLGPYEQYF
TGTGCCAGCAGCCCCTTGGGGCCCTACGAGCAGTACTTC
>once|TRBJ1-2|TRBV11-2|NA
CASSLIPWIAYGYTF
TGTGCCAGCAGCTTAATACCGTGGATCGCCTATGGCTACACCTTC
>few|TRBJ1-4|TRBV7-2|NA
CASSRGLSRDVGKLFF
TGTGCCAGCAGCCGCGGCCTTTCCAGGGACGTAGGTAAACTGTTTTTT
>few|TRBJ2-7|TRBV6-1|TRBD1
CASSELGTGADEQYF
TGTGCCAGCAGTGAATTGGGGACAGGGGCGGACGAGCAGTACTTC
>NA|TRBJ1-5|TRBV19|NA
CAISGTINQPQHF
TGTGCCATCTCCGGGACTATTAATCAGCCCCAGCATTTT
>NA|TRBJ2-1|TRBV9|TRBD1
CASSETGTAEYNEQFF
TGTGCCAGCAGCGAAACCGGGACAGCCGAATACAATGAGCAGTTCTTC
>NA|TRBJ2-1|TRBV5-4|NA
CASSLAGYRNEQFF
TGTGCCAGCAGCTTGGCCGGGTACAGAAATGAGCAGTTCTTC
>NA|TRBJ2-2|TRBV25-1|TRBD1
CASSGFTTGVGGELFF
TGTGCCAGCAGTGGATTCACTACAGGGGTTGGCGGGGAGCTGTTTTTT
>large|TRBJ1-2|TRBV14|NA
CASSQVQGEPVSRGGYTF
TGTGCCAGCAGCCAAGTACAAGGCGAGCCGGTGAGCCGGGGGGGCTACACCTTC
>NA|TRBJ1-1|TRBV18|NA
CASSPPSWHSEAFF
TGTGCCAGCTCACCACCGTCGTGGCACAGCGAAGCTTTCTTT
>NA|TRBJ1-1|TRBV28|NA
CASSLGDEAFF
TGTGCCAGCAGTTTAGGTGATGAAGCTTTCTTT